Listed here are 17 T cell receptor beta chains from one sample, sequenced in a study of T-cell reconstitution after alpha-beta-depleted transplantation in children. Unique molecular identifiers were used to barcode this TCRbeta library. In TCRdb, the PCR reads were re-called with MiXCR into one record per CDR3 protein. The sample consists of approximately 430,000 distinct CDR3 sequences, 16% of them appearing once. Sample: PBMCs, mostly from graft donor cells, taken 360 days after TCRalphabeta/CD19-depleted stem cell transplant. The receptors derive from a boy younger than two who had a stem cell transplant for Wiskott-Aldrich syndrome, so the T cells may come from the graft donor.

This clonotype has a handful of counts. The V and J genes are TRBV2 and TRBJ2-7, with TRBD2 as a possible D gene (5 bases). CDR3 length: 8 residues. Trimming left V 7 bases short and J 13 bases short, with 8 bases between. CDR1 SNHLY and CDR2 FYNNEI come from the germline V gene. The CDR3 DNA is TGTGCCAGCACGCCTAGCTACTTC. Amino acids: CASTPSYF.

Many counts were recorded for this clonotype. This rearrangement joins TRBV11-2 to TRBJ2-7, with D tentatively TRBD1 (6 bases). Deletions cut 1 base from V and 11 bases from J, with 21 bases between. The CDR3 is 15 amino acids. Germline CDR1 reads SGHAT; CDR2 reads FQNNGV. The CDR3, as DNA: TGTGCCAGCAGCTTAGGTGTGGACAGAGGGAATAAGGAGTACTTC. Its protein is CASSLGVDRGNKEYF.

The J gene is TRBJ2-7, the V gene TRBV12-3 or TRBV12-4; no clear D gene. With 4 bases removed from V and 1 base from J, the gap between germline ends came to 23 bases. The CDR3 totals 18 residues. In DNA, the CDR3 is TGTGCCAGCAGTTCCAAAGGTCCGTCTCGAGGACGATCCTACGAGCAGTACTTC. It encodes CASSSKGPSRGRSYEQYF.

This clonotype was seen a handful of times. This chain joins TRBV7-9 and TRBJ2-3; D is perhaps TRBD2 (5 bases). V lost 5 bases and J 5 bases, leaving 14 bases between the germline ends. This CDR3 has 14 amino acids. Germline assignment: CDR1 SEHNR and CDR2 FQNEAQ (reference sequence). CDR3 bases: TGTGCCAGCAGCCTTAGCGTTGGTGGAGATACGCAGTATTTT. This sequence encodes CASSLSVGGDTQYF.

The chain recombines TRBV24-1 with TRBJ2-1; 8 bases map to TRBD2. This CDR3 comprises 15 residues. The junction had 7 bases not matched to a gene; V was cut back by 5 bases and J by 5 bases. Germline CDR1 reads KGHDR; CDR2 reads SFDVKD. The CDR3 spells CATSGFGTSHNEQFF. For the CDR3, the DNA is TGTGCCACCAGTGGGTTCGGGACTAGTCACAATGAGCAGTTCTTC.

DNA for the CDR3: TGCGCCAGCAGCTTCGGGCAGGGAGGGACTGAAGCTTTCTTT. Amino acids: CASSFGQGGTEAFF. The chain recombines TRBV5-1 with TRBJ1-1; weak D call: TRBD1 (5 bases). This CDR3 spans 14 amino acids. The germline V gene encodes CDR1 SGHRS and CDR2 YFSETQ. Trimming left V 2 bases short and J 5 bases short, with 13 bases between.

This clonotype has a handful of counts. The CDR3 is CASSLNTRETQYF. The DNA of the CDR3 is TGTGCCAGCAGCTTGAATACACGGGAGACCCAGTACTTC. The chain recombines TRBV7-2 with TRBJ2-5, with D unclear. Trimming took 3 bases from V and 5 from J, leaving 10 bases between them. Germline values: CDR1 SGHTA, CDR2 FQGNSA. CDR3 length: 13 residues.

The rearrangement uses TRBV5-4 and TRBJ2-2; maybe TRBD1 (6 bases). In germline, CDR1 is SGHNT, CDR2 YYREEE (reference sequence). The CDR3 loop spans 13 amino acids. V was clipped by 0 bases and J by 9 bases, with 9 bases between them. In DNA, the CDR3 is TGTGCCAGCAGCTTGGAAGGGACAAGGGAGCTGTTTTTT. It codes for CASSLEGTRELFF. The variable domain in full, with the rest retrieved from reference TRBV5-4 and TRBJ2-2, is ETGVTQSPTHLIKTRGQQVTLRCSSQSGHNTVSWYQQALGQGPQFIFQYYREEENGRGNFPPRFSGLQFPNYSSELNVNALELDDSALYLCASSLEGTRELFFGEGSRLTVL.

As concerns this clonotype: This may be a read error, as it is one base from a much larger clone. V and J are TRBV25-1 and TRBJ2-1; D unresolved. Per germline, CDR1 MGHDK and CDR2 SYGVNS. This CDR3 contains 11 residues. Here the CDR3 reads CASSAYNGQFF. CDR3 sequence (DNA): TGTGCCAGCAGTGCCTACAATGGGCAGTTCTTC.

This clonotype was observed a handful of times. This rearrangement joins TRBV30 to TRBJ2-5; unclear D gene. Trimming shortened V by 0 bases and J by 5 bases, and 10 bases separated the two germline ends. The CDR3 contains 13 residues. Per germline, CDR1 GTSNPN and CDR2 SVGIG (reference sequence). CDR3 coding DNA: TGTGCCTGGAGTGTATCCCTTGGGGAGACCCAGTACTTC. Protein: CAWSVSLGETQYF.

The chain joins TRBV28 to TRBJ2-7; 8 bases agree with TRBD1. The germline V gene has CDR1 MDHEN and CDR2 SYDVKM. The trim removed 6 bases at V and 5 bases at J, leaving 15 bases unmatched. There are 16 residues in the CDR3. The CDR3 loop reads CASRGQAGREFHEQYF. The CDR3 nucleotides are TGTGCCAGCAGGGGACAGGCCGGCAGGGAGTTCCACGAGCAGTACTTC.

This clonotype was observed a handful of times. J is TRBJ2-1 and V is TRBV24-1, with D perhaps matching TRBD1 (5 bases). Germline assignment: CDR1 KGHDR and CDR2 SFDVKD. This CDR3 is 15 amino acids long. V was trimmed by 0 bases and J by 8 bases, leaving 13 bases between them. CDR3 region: CATSDLKGQGYEQFF. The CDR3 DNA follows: TGTGCCACCAGTGATTTGAAGGGCCAGGGTTATGAGCAGTTCTTC.

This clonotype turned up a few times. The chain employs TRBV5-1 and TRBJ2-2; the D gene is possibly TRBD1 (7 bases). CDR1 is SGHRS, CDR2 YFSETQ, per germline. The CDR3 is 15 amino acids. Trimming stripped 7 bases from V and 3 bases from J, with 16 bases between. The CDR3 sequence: CASHIQGGDTGELFF. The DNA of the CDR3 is TGCGCCAGCCATATTCAGGGGGGTGACACCGGGGAGCTGTTTTTT.

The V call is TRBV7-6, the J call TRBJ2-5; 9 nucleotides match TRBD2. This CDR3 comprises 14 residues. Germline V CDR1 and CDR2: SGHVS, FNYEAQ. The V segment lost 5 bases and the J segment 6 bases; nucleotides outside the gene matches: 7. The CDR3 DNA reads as TGTGCCAGCAGCCAGACTAGCGGTCTAAAGACCCAGTACTTC. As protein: CASSQTSGLKTQYF.

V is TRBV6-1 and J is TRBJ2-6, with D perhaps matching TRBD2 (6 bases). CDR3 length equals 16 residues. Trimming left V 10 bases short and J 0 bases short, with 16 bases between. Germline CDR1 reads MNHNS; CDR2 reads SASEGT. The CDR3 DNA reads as TGTGCCACCTCCAAACGGGAGCCCTCTGGGGCCAACGTCCTGACTTTC. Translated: CATSKREPSGANVLTF.

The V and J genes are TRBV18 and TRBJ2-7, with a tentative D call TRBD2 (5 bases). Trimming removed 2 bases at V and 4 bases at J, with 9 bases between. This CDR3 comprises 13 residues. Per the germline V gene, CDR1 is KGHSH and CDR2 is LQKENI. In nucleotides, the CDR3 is TGTGCCAGCTCACCAGCTAGCCGGTACGAGCAGTACTTC. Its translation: CASSPASRYEQYF. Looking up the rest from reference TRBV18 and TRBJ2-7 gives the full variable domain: NAGVMQNPRHLVRRRGQEARLRCSPMKGHSHVYWYRQLPEEGLKFMVYLQKENIIDESGMPKERFSAEFPKEGPSILRIQQVVRGDSAAYFCASSPASRYEQYFGPGTRLTVT.

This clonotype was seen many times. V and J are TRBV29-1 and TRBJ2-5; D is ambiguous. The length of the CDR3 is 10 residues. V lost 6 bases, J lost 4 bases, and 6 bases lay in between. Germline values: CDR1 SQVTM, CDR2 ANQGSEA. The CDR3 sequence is CSVARETQYF. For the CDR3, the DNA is TGCAGCGTAGCCAGAGAGACCCAGTACTTC.